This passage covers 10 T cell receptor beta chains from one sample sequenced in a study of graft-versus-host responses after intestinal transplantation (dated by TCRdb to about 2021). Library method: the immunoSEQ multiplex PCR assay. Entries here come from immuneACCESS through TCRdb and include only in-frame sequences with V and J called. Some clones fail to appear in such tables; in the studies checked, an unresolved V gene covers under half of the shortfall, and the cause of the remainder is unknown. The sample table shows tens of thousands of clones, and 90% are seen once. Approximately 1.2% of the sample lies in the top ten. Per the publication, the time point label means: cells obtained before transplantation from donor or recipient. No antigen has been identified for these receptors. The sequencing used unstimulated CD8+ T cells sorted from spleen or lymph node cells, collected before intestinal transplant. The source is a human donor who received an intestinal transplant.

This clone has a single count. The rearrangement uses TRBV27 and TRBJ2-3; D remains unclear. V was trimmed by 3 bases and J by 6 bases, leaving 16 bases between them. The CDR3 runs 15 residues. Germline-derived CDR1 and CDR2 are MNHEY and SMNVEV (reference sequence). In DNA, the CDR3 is TGTGCCAGCAGTTTGGTAAAGACCATCGGGGATACGCAGTATTTT. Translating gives CASSLVKTIGDTQYF.

The DNA for the CDR3 is TGTGCCAGCAGCCCCCCTACGGGGGGCGGGGAGACCCAGTACTTC. Translation: CASSPPTGGGETQYF. The rearrangement uses TRBV13 and TRBJ2-5; D perhaps matches TRBD2 (7 bases). The V and J ends lost 5 bases and 5 bases respectively, with 18 bases between them. This CDR3 comprises 15 residues. Germline V lookup: CDR1 PRHDT, CDR2 FYEKMQ (reference sequence).

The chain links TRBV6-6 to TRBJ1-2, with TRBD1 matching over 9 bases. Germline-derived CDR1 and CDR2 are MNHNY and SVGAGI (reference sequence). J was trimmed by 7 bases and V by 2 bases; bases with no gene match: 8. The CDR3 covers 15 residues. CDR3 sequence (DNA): TGTGCCAGCAGTTACACCGCGGGACAGGGTGGTGGCTACACCTTC. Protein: CASSYTAGQGGGYTF.

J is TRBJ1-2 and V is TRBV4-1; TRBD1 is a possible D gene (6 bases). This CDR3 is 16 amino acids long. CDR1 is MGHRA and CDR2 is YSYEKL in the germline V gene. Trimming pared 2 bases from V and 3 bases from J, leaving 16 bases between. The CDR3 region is CASSQNQLTGYYGYTF. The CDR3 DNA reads TGCGCCAGCAGCCAAAACCAACTAACAGGGTACTATGGCTACACCTTC.

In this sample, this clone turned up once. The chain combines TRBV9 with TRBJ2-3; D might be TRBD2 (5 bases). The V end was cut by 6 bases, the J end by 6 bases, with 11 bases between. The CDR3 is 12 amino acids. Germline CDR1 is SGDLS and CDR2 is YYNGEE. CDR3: CASNVRGDTQYF. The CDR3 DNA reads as TGTGCCAGCAACGTTAGAGGGGATACGCAGTATTTT. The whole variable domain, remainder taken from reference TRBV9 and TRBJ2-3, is DSGVTQTPKHLITATGQRVTLRCSPRSGDLSVYWYQQSLDQGLQFLIQYYNGEERAKGNILERFSAQQFPDLHSELNLSSLELGDSALYFCASNVRGDTQYFGPGTRLTVL.

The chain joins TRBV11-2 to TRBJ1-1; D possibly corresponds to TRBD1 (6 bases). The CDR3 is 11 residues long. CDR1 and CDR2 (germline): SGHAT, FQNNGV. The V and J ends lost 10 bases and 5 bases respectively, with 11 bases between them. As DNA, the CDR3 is TGTGCCACAGGGGAGGGGACTGAAGCTTTCTTT. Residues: CATGEGTEAFF.

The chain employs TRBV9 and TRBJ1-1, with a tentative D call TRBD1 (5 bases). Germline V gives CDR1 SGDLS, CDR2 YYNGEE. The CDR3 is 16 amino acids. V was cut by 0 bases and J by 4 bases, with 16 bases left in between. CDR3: CASSVVGTGGGTEAFF. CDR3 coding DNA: TGTGCCAGCAGCGTAGTGGGCACCGGGGGGGGCACTGAAGCTTTCTTT.

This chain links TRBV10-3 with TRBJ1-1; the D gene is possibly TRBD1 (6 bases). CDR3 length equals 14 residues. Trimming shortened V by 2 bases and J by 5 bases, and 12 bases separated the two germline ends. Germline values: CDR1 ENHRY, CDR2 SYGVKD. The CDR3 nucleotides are TGTGCCATCAGTGAGGGACAGCCTATTACTGAAGCTTTCTTT. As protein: CAISEGQPITEAFF.

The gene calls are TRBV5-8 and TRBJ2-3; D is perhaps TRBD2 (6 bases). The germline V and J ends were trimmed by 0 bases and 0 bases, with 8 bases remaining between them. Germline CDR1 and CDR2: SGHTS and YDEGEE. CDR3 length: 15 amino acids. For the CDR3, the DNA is TGTGCCAGCAGCTTGGCGCGGGGAAGCACAGATACGCAGTATTTT. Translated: CASSLARGSTDTQYF.

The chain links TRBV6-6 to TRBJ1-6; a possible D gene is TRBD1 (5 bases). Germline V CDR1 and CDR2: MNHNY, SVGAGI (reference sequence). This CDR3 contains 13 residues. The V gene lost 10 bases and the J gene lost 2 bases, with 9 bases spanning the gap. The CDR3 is CATQDPYNSPLHF. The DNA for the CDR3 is TGTGCCACACAGGACCCCTATAATTCACCCCTCCACTTT.